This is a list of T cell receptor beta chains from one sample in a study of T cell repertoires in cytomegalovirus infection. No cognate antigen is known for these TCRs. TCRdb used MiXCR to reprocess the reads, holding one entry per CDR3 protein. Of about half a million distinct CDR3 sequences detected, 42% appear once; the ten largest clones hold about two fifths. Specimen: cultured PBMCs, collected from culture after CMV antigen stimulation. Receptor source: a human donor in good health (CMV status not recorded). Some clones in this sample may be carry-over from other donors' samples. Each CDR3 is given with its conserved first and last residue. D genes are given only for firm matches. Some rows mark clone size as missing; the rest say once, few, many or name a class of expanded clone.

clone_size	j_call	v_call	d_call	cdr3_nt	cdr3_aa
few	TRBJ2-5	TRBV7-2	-	TGTGCCAGCAGCTGGGGCAGGGAGGAGACCCAGTACTTC	CASSWGREETQYF
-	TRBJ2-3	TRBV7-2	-	TGTGCCAGCAGCTTCAGAGTTGATACGCAGTATTTT	CASSFRVDTQYF
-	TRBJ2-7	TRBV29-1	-	TGCAGCGTTGAAGAGCAGGGAGCGATTTCCTACGAGCAGTACTTC	CSVEEQGAISYEQYF
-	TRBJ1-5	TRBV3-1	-	TGTGCCAGCAGCATGGACAGTTCAGTCAGCCCCCAGCATTTT	CASSMDSSVSPQHF
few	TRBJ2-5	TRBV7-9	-	TGTGCCAGCAGGAATTCGGCAGGTGTAGAGACCCAGTACTTC	CASRNSAGVETQYF
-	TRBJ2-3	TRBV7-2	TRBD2	TGTGCCAGCAGCTTACCTGGTAGCGGGAAGGATACGCAGTATTTT	CASSLPGSGKDTQYF
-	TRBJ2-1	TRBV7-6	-	TGTGCCAGCAGCTCCCTTGGGGCCACCGGCAGAGAGCAGTTCTTC	CASSSLGATGREQFF
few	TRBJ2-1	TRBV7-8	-	TGTGCCAGCAGCTACGCACGCGCAGCGTTCAATGAGCAGTTCTTC	CASSYARAAFNEQFF
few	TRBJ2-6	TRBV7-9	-	TGTGCCAGCAGACCCGTACGGGGGCCGGCCCCTCGGGCCAACGTCCTGACTTTC	CASRPVRGPAPRANVLTF
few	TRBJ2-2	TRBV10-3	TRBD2	TGTGCCATCATGGGGACTAGCGGGAGTCCCGGGGAGCTGTTTTTT	CAIMGTSGSPGELFF
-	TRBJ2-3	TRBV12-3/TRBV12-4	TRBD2	TGTGCCAGCAGTTCGGGACTAGCGGGGAGCGATACGCAGTATTTT	CASSSGLAGSDTQYF
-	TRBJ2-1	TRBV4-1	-	TGCGCCAGCAGCTACCTGACGGTGGGGGAGGTTGGTTACAATGAGCAGTTCTTC	CASSYLTVGEVGYNEQFF
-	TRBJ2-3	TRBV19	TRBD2	TGTGCCAGTAGCCAACTTAGCGGGAGGGCCGGCACAGATACGCAGTATTTT	CASSQLSGRAGTDTQYF
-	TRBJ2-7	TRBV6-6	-	TGTGCCAGCAGGATACAGGTGGACTACGAGCAGTACTTC	CASRIQVDYEQYF
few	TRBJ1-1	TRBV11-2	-	TGTGCCAGCAGCCTACGAAGGGTAGCGGGTGAAGCTTTCTTT	CASSLRRVAGEAFF
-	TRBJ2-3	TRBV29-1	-	TGCAGCGTTGAAGATGGGGACACCTACACAGATACGCAGTATTTT	CSVEDGDTYTDTQYF
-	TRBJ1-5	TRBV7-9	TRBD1	TGTGCCAGCAACTCGGACAGGAGTCAGCCCCAGCATTTT	CASNSDRSQPQHF
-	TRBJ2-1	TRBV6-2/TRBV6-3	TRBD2	TGTGCCAGTCGATTTCATAGCGGGAGAGACCATGAGCAGTTCTTC	CASRFHSGRDHEQFF